This T cell receptor (beta chain) was documented in a study of blood T cells in healthy people across ages. The study's findings and limits: Across samples, TCR beta diversity tracked strongly with naive T cell percentage.

With regard to this clonotype: The antigen is unknown.

A sample-barcoded 5' primer and a J-beta primer mix were used in a second PCR of roughly 7 to 11 cycles. TCRdb fed the 5' RACE reads into MiXCR, producing one record per CDR3 protein. This table has more than 800,000 distinct CDR3 sequences, less than 35% appearing once. Sequencing was performed on blood. This TCR came from a woman of 80 years or more in good health.

The CDR3 nucleotides read TGCGGGACTTCTCAGGGCAGCTCCTACAATGAGCAGTTCTTC. It is translated as CGTSQGSSYNEQFF. This rearrangement joins TRBV29-1 to TRBJ2-1; D is perhaps TRBD2 (6 bases). Germline V CDR1 and CDR2: SQVTM, ANQGSEA. The CDR3 extends over 14 amino acids.